The entry below describes one T cell receptor (beta chain). TCRdb's copy holds only in-frame clones and misses some; the assay was immunoSEQ multiplex PCR. The sample comprises some 200,000 clones, around 73% of which are singletons, and approximately 15% rests with the top ten. V lost 1 base and J 2 bases, leaving 16 bases between the germline ends. Germline CDR1 reads SEHNR; CDR2 reads FQNEAQ (reference sequence). This CDR3 has 17 amino acids. This sample is part of a study of blood T cell repertoires in COVID-19. The material sequenced was PBMCs or T cells enriched from blood (not recorded which). The source is a woman aged 45 to 65 who had recovered from COVID-19. The chain recombines TRBV7-9 with TRBJ2-3; D might be TRBD1 (5 bases). In DNA form, the CDR3 reads TGTGCCAGCAGCTTAGGCTGGGGCGGCCTAATCACAGATACGCAGTATTTT. This gives the protein CASSLGWGGLITDTQYF.